A single sample is the source of the 7 T cell receptor beta chains below, sequenced in a study of T cell responses to AZD1222 COVID-19 vaccine. TCRdb keeps only in-frame clones here, not all; method: immunoSEQ multiplex PCR. The repertoire includes some 100,000 clones, about nine tenths of them detected once, and about 1.8% sits in the top ten. The sequencing used peripheral blood, collected on day 0 of AZD1222 vaccination. These receptors were taken from an adult in good health.

The CDR3 sequence is CASSQRVLLSYEQYF. Written as DNA, the CDR3 is TGTGCCAGCAGCCAAAGAGTCCTTCTCTCCTACGAGCAGTACTTC. This rearrangement joins TRBV28 to TRBJ2-7; D is unclear. V lost 6 bases and J 0 bases, leaving 15 bases between the germline ends. Germline loops: CDR1 MDHEN, CDR2 SYDVKM. This CDR3 comprises 15 residues.

The chain is built from TRBV9 and TRBJ2-3, with a possible D match to TRBD2 (5 bases). The V end was cut by 6 bases, the J end by 4 bases, with 12 bases between. Germline CDR1 and CDR2: SGDLS and YYNGEE. CDR3 length: 13 amino acids. The DNA for the CDR3 is TGTGCCAGCACCCCCGGAGCGGCAGATACGCAGTATTTT. This codes for CASTPGAADTQYF.

This sequence joins TRBV5-1 and TRBJ2-1; 8 bases are a match to TRBD2. Trimming took 5 bases from V and 9 from J; bases not matched to a gene: 25. This CDR3 comprises 19 residues. Germline V lookup: CDR1 SGHRS, CDR2 YFSETQ. This CDR3 reads CASRFGARVAGSPGGEQFF. For the CDR3, the DNA is TGCGCCAGCAGGTTCGGGGCCCGGGTAGCGGGGTCCCCCGGAGGTGAGCAGTTCTTC.

The rearrangement links TRBV7-2 to TRBJ2-1, with 8 bases lining up with TRBD2. V was pared by 1 base and J by 6 bases, with 14 bases of the junction left unmatched. Germline CDR1 reads SGHTA; CDR2 reads FQGNSA. The CDR3 runs to 18 residues. CDR3 coding DNA: TGTGCCAGCAGCTTAGGTGGGTCTTGGGGCGGGACTAGCAATGAGCAGTTCTTC. Its translation: CASSLGGSWGGTSNEQFF. Based on the CDR3 plus reference TRBV7-2 and TRBJ2-1, the full variable domain is GAGVSQSPSNKVTEKGKDVELRCDPISGHTALYWYRQSLGQGLEFLIYFQGNSAPDKSGLPSDRFSAERTGGSVSTLTIQRTQQEDSAVYLCASSLGGSWGGTSNEQFFGPGTRLTVL.

The J gene is TRBJ2-7, the V gene TRBV19; 7 positions agree with TRBD1. Per the germline V gene, CDR1 is LNHDA and CDR2 is SQIVND (reference sequence). The CDR3 extends over 15 amino acids. V trimming: 6 bases; J trimming: 0 bases; junction bases outside the gene matches: 8. CDR3 sequence (DNA): TGTGCCAGTAGCTCACAAACAGGGGCCTCCTACGAGCAGTACTTC. This sequence encodes CASSSQTGASYEQYF.

In its sample, this clone was seen a few times. The chain is built from TRBV12-3 or TRBV12-4 and TRBJ1-1; no clear D gene. This CDR3 has 12 amino acids. V lost 6 bases, J lost 1 base, and 6 bases lay in between. The CDR3 DNA reads TGTGCCAGCAGGTCCGGGAACACTGAAGCTTTCTTT. This translates into CASRSGNTEAFF.

The chain combines TRBV7-2 with TRBJ2-5, with TRBD2 as a possible D gene (5 bases). The CDR3 sequence is 14 residues long. Germline V gives CDR1 SGHTA, CDR2 FQGNSA. Trimming cost V 0 bases and J 5 bases, with 10 bases left between them. The DNA for the CDR3 is TGTGCCAGCAGCTTAGCGGGAGTGGGGGAGACCCAGTACTTC. This codes for CASSLAGVGETQYF.